Listed below are T cell receptor beta chains from one sample, sequenced in a study of cytomegalovirus exposure and HLA in healthy donors. The assay was immunoSEQ multiplex PCR, and TCRdb's table has in-frame clones only and misses some. The table records 150,000 or so clones, 70% to 90% of them present only once. The sample was PBMCs. The receptors come from a young man in good health and CMV-seropositive. Each CDR3 is given with its conserved first and last residue. A D gene is named only where the DNA matches it firmly. Rows may omit the clone size; those that give it use once, few, many or a size class.

V gene: TRBV4-1
clone size: NA
D gene: TRBD1
J gene: TRBJ1-2
CDR3 DNA: TGCGCCAGCAGCCAAGCTTGGGGCAGGGGGCGGTTTGGCTACACCTTC
CDR3 protein: CASSQAWGRGRFGYTF

V gene: TRBV18
clone size: NA
D gene: TRBD2
J gene: TRBJ2-7
CDR3 DNA: TGTGCCAGCTCACTAGCCATCCAGGGAGGGTTTAGCTCCTACGAGCAGTACTTC
CDR3 protein: CASSLAIQGGFSSYEQYF

V gene: TRBV19
clone size: NA
D gene: TRBD1
J gene: TRBJ2-7
CDR3 DNA: TGTGCCAGTAGCGCACGACCGGGACAGGGCTACGAGCAGTACTTC
CDR3 protein: CASSARPGQGYEQYF

V gene: TRBV7-8
clone size: once
D gene: TRBD2
J gene: TRBJ2-1
CDR3 DNA: TGTGCCAGCAGCTTGGGCGCTAGCGGGGCATACAATGAGCAGTTCTTC
CDR3 protein: CASSLGASGAYNEQFF

V gene: TRBV7-2
clone size: once
D gene: TRBD1
J gene: TRBJ2-5
CDR3 DNA: TGTGCCAGCACCGGACAGGGGCTGAGTCTGCCCCAGTACTTC
CDR3 protein: CASTGQGLSLPQYF

V gene: TRBV6-5
clone size: NA
D gene: NA
J gene: TRBJ2-7
CDR3 DNA: TGTGCCAGCAGTACTACAGGCGTACCCTACGAGCAGTACTTC
CDR3 protein: CASSTTGVPYEQYF

V gene: TRBV4-1
clone size: once
D gene: NA
J gene: TRBJ1-1
CDR3 DNA: TGCGCCAGCAGCCAAAAAGACAGGATAGATCTTGGGGAGAACACTGAAGCTTTCTTT
CDR3 protein: CASSQKDRIDLGENTEAFF

V gene: TRBV4-2
clone size: NA
D gene: NA
J gene: TRBJ2-1
CDR3 DNA: TGTGCCAGCAGCCAAGATACTAGCTCCTACAATGAGCAGTTCTTC
CDR3 protein: CASSQDTSSYNEQFF

V gene: TRBV25-1
clone size: once
D gene: NA
J gene: TRBJ2-1
CDR3 DNA: TGTGCCAGCAGTAAGGGACACTCCTACAATGAGCAGTTCTTC
CDR3 protein: CASSKGHSYNEQFF

V gene: TRBV27
clone size: NA
D gene: NA
J gene: TRBJ2-5
CDR3 DNA: TGTGCCAGCAGTTTAATATGGGGCGCCGAGACCCAGTACTTC
CDR3 protein: CASSLIWGAETQYF

V gene: TRBV5-1
clone size: once
D gene: NA
J gene: TRBJ2-2
CDR3 DNA: TGCGCCAGCAGCCTCACTGACAGTACAATGAGTGGCGGGGAGCTGTTTTTT
CDR3 protein: CASSLTDSTMSGGELFF

V gene: TRBV5-1
clone size: NA
D gene: TRBD1
J gene: TRBJ1-1
CDR3 DNA: TGCGCCAGCAGCGCGACAGGGGGGAACACTGAAGCTTTCTTT
CDR3 protein: CASSATGGNTEAFF

V gene: TRBV6-6
clone size: NA
D gene: NA
J gene: TRBJ1-4
CDR3 DNA: TGTGCCAGCGCCTTAGGGGCTAATGAAAAACTGTTTTTT
CDR3 protein: CASALGANEKLFF

V gene: TRBV15
clone size: NA
D gene: NA
J gene: TRBJ2-7
CDR3 DNA: TGTGCCACCAGCAGAGGACAGAACTACGAGCAGTACTTC
CDR3 protein: CATSRGQNYEQYF

V gene: TRBV5-4
clone size: NA
D gene: NA
J gene: TRBJ1-5
CDR3 DNA: TGTGCCAGCAGCTTGGACAGGGTCAATCAGCCCCAGCATTTT
CDR3 protein: CASSLDRVNQPQHF

V gene: TRBV11-2
clone size: NA
D gene: TRBD1
J gene: TRBJ1-1
CDR3 DNA: TGTGCCAGCAGCTTAATGACAGGGGGCACTGAAGCTTTCTTT
CDR3 protein: CASSLMTGGTEAFF

V gene: TRBV6-5
clone size: NA
D gene: TRBD1
J gene: TRBJ2-7
CDR3 DNA: TGTGCCAGCAGTCGGACTACAGGGGGCTCCTACGAGCAGTACTTC
CDR3 protein: CASSRTTGGSYEQYF

V gene: TRBV19
clone size: NA
D gene: NA
J gene: TRBJ2-2
CDR3 DNA: TGTGCCAGTAGTTCGGTCGGGAGACTCACCGGGGAGCTGTTTTTT
CDR3 protein: CASSSVGRLTGELFF

V gene: TRBV6-6
clone size: NA
D gene: NA
J gene: TRBJ1-6
CDR3 DNA: TGTGCCAGCACCCTAGGAGAGGGGACAAATTCACCCCTCCACTTT
CDR3 protein: CASTLGEGTNSPLHF

V gene: TRBV6-5
clone size: NA
D gene: NA
J gene: TRBJ2-7
CDR3 DNA: TGTGCCAGCAGTTACGAGGGATTCCACGAGCAGTACTTC
CDR3 protein: CASSYEGFHEQYF

V gene: TRBV2
clone size: once
D gene: TRBD2
J gene: TRBJ2-1
CDR3 DNA: TGTGCCAGCAGTGATTTGGGACAGGGAACTAGCGGGAGGTCTAGCTCCTACAATGAGCAGTTCTTC
CDR3 protein: CASSDLGQGTSGRSSSYNEQFF

V gene: TRBV6-1
clone size: NA
D gene: TRBD1
J gene: TRBJ2-7
CDR3 DNA: TGTGCCAGCAGTGAACCGGTCACAGGGGCAAGCTACGAGCAGTACTTC
CDR3 protein: CASSEPVTGASYEQYF

V gene: TRBV2
clone size: NA
D gene: TRBD2
J gene: TRBJ2-7
CDR3 DNA: TGTGCCAGCAGTCTCGAACCTCCAGGCGGGAGGACCAGCTACGAGCAGTACTTC
CDR3 protein: CASSLEPPGGRTSYEQYF

V gene: TRBV11-2
clone size: NA
D gene: NA
J gene: TRBJ2-7
CDR3 DNA: TGTGCCAGCAGCTTTGTCGGCGGGCCTACCTACGAGCAGTACTTC
CDR3 protein: CASSFVGGPTYEQYF

V gene: TRBV27
clone size: few
D gene: TRBD1
J gene: TRBJ2-7
CDR3 DNA: TGTGCCAGCGCGGACAGGGTGAGCTACGAGCAGTACTTC
CDR3 protein: CASADRVSYEQYF

V gene: TRBV7-9
clone size: NA
D gene: NA
J gene: TRBJ1-6
CDR3 DNA: TGTGCCAGCAGGGGGAGATCCCTCCACTTT
CDR3 protein: CASRGRSLHF

V gene: TRBV9
clone size: medium-sized
D gene: TRBD1
J gene: TRBJ2-7
CDR3 DNA: TGTGCCAGCAGCCATGGACAGGGCGCGTCCTACGAGCAGTACTTC
CDR3 protein: CASSHGQGASYEQYF

V gene: TRBV7-9
clone size: NA
D gene: TRBD2
J gene: TRBJ2-1
CDR3 DNA: TGTGCCAGCGCCAAGGGGGCATTCTATAGCGGGAGTTTTGACAATGAGCAGTTCTTC
CDR3 protein: CASAKGAFYSGSFDNEQFF

V gene: TRBV4-1
clone size: NA
D gene: TRBD2
J gene: TRBJ2-3
CDR3 DNA: TGCGCCAGCAGCCAAGAGAGTGTAGCGGGAGGCAGCCCGAGGCCGCAGTATTTT
CDR3 protein: CASSQESVAGGSPRPQYF

V gene: TRBV5-4
clone size: once
D gene: TRBD2
J gene: TRBJ2-7
CDR3 DNA: TGTGCCAGCAGCCGGGGGGGATTCTCCTACGAGCAGTACTTC
CDR3 protein: CASSRGGFSYEQYF

V gene: TRBV11-2
clone size: NA
D gene: NA
J gene: TRBJ1-1
CDR3 DNA: TGTGCCAGCAGCTCCTCCGAGGAGAACACTGAAGCTTTCTTT
CDR3 protein: CASSSSEENTEAFF

V gene: TRBV29-1
clone size: NA
D gene: NA
J gene: TRBJ1-2
CDR3 DNA: TGCAGCGTTGAGTATTCCCCCTATACCAATGGCTACACCTTC
CDR3 protein: CSVEYSPYTNGYTF

V gene: TRBV7-9
clone size: NA
D gene: TRBD2
J gene: TRBJ2-1
CDR3 DNA: TGTGCCAGCAGCTTGCTGACTAGCGGGAGGGGTGAGCAGTTCTTC
CDR3 protein: CASSLLTSGRGEQFF

V gene: TRBV7-3
clone size: NA
D gene: TRBD2
J gene: TRBJ2-1
CDR3 DNA: TGTGCCAGCAGCTTAACTAGCGGGAGGAACAATGAGCAGTTCTTC
CDR3 protein: CASSLTSGRNNEQFF

V gene: TRBV15
clone size: NA
D gene: NA
J gene: TRBJ2-7
CDR3 DNA: TGTGCCACCAGCAGAGATTGGGAGGCCCCCTACGAGCAGTACTTC
CDR3 protein: CATSRDWEAPYEQYF

V gene: TRBV5-1
clone size: NA
D gene: TRBD2
J gene: TRBJ2-5
CDR3 DNA: TGCGCCAGCAGCGGGGGACTAGCGGGAATCAGGTACCAAGAGACCCAGTACTTC
CDR3 protein: CASSGGLAGIRYQETQYF

V gene: TRBV11-2
clone size: NA
D gene: TRBD1
J gene: TRBJ2-7
CDR3 DNA: TGTGCCAGCAGCTTAGCTGGCCCCTCTCCCGGGACAGGATACGAGCAGTACTTC
CDR3 protein: CASSLAGPSPGTGYEQYF